Reported below is one T cell receptor beta chain. TCRdb analysed the multiplex PCR reads with MiXCR anew, one entry per CDR3 protein. The table shows about 300,000 distinct CDR3 sequences, with over 25% occurring only once. The CDR3 spans 16 residues. Trimming pared 0 bases from V and 1 base from J, leaving 13 bases between. Germline CDR1 SGHRS, CDR2 YFSETQ. The data were obtained in a study of breast tumors, draining lymph nodes, adjacent tissues. Axillary draining lymph nodes of breast cancer patients supplied the node samples. The sample consisted of axillary lymph node tissue. The sequence was collected from a female donor with breast cancer. Some clones in this sample may be carry-over from other donors' samples. The genes are TRBV5-1 and TRBJ1-1; a weak D match, TRBD1 (5 bases). The CDR3 coding sequence is TGCGCCAGCAGCTTGGGACAGAGGATGGAGAACACTGAAGCTTTCTTT. As protein: CASSLGQRMENTEAFF.